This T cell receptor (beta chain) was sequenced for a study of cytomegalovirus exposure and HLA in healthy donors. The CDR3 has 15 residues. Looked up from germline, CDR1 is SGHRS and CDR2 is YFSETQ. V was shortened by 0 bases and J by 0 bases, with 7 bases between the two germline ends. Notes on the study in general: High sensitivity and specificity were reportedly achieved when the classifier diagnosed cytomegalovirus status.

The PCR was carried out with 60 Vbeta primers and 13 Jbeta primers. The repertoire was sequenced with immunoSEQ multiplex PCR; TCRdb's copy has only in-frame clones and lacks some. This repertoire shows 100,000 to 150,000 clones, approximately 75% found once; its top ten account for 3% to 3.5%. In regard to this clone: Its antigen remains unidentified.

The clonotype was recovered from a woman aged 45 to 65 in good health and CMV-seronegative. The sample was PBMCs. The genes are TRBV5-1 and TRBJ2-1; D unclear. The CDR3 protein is CASSLVADSYNEQFF. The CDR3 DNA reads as TGCGCCAGCAGCTTGGTAGCCGACTCCTACAATGAGCAGTTCTTC.